The entry below describes one T cell receptor (beta chain). What it binds is not known. The repertoire was sequenced with immunoSEQ multiplex PCR; TCRdb's copy has only in-frame clones and lacks some. The table has 20,000 to 25,000 clones, approximately 64% seen once. The source of the sample is a study of vaccination effects on CD4 cells after COVID-19. Whole-study findings and limits: Clonal contraction was marked in infection- and vaccine-induced clones late after vaccination. The study got few convalescent patients and did not collect any early post-infection timepoints. The vaccine-induced clones of healthy vaccinees included only 1 of 255 that cross-reacted with common cold coronaviruses.

ViraFEST used viral peptide pools to expand antigen-specific CD4+ T cells before sequencing. Researchers isolated CD4+ T cells once approximately ten days of culture had elapsed. All vaccine recipients tested negative for nucleocapsid antibodies and had never contracted SARS-CoV-2 infection. The germline gives CDR1 LNHNV, CDR2 YYDKDF (reference sequence). V trimming: 0 bases; J trimming: 6 bases; junction bases outside the gene matches: 5. The CDR3 totals 16 residues. The source of this sequence is a human donor who received a COVID-19 vaccine. Here the sequenced sample was CD4+ T cells from PBMCs cultured with HCoV-NL63 spike peptides, taken before COVID-19 vaccination. The rearrangement joins TRBV15 to TRBJ1-5; the match to TRBD1 covers 10 bases. The CDR3, as DNA: TGTGCCACCAGCAGAGATTGGGACAGGGGTGGTCAGCCCCAGCATTTT. It specifies CATSRDWDRGGQPQHF.